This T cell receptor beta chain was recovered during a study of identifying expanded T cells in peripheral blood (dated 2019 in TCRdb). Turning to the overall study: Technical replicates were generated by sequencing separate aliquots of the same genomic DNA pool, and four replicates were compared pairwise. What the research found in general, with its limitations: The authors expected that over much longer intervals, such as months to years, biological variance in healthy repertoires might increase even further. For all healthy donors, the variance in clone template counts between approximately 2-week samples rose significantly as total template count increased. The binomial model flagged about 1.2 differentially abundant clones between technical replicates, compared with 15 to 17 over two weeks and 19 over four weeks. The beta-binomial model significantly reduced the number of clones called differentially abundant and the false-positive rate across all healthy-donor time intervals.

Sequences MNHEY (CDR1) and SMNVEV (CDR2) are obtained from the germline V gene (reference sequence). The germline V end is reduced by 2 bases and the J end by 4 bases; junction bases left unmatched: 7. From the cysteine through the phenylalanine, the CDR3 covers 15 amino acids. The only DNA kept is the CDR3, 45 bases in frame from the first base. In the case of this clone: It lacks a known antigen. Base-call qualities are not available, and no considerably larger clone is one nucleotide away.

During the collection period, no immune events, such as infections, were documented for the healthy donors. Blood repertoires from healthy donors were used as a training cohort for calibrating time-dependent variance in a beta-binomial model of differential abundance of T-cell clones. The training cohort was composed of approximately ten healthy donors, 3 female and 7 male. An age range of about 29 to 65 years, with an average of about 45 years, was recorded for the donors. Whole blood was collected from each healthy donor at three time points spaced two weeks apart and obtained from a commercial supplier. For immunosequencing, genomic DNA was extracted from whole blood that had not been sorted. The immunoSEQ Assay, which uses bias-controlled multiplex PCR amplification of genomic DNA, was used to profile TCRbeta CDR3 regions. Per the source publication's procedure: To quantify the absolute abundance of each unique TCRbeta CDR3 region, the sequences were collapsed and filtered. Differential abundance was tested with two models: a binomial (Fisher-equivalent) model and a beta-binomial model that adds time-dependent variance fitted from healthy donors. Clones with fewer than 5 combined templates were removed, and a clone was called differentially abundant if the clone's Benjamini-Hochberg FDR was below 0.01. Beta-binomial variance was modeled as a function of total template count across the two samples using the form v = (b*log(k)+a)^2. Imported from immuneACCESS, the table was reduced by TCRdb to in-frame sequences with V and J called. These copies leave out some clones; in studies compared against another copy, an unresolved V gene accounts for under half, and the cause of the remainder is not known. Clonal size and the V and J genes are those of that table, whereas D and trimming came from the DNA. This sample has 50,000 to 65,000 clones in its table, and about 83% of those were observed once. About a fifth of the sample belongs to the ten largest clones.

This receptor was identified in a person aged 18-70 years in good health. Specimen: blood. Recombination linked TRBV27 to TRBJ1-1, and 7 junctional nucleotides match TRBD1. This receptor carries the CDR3 CASSLGIRGGTEAFF. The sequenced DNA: TGTGCCAGCAGTTTAGGTATCAGGGGGGGCACTGAAGCTTTCTTT.